This TCR beta chain was recorded in a study of human T cells and chemical hapten exposure. Study background: The study patch tested 0.01% DPC on the upper back and read results at 6 days. Study-level points and caveats: Because all patients had alopecia, their immune responses might differ from healthy ones.

This clonotype showed up just a few times. Its antigen is still unknown. Regarding time point: pre-sensitization, week 0. Treatment described: therapeutic diphenylcyclopropenone sensitization with weekly scalp DPC. Participating donors were patients with alopecia, aged 18 to 70 years, considered appropriate candidates for DPC. Total RNA was isolated from whole blood that had not been fractionated. The length of the CDR3 is 13 residues. Germline CDR1 SGHRS, CDR2 YFSETQ. V lost 4 bases, J lost 10 bases, and 15 bases lay in between. TCRdb re-called the RACE reads through MiXCR, storing one row per CDR3 protein. The sample holds about 42,000 distinct CDR3 sequences; 9.5% to 15% are singletons and the top ten take over 5.5%.

The chain is built from TRBV5-1 and TRBJ2-1; perhaps TRBD2 as D (5 bases). The sequenced sample was whole blood, obtained in connection with sensitization to the hapten diphenylcyclopropenone (DPC). The sequence was obtained from a woman in her twenties or thirties with alopecia areata. Some clones in this sample may be carry-over from other donors' samples. DNA for the CDR3: TGCGCCAGCAGCCCTGAGGGTCCCCAAGAGCAGTTCTTC. Residues: CASSPEGPQEQFF.